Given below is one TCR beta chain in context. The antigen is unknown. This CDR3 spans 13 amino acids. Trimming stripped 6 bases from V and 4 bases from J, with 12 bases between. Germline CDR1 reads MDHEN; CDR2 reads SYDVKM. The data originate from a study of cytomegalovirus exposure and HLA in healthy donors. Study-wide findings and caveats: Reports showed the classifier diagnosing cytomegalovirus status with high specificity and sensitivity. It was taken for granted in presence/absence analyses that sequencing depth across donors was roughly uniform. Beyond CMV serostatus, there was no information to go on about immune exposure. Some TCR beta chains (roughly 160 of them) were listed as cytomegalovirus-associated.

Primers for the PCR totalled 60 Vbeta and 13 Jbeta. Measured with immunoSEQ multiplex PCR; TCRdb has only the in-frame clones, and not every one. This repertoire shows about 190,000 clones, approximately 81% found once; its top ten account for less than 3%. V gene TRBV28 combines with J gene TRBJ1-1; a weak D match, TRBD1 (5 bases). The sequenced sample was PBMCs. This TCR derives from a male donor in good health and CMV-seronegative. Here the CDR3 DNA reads TGTGCCAGCAGCCAAGGGGCTACCACTGAAGCTTTCTTT. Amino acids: CASSQGATTEAFF.